The next 27 T cell receptor beta chains were all read from a single sample in a study of shared clonotypes between healthy human individuals. Profiled with immunoSEQ multiplex PCR; TCRdb holds only in-frame clones, not every one. The sample carries about 1.5 million clones, roughly 96% recorded once. Source material: naive CD4+ T cells sorted from blood. The sample's subset: CD45RA+ positively selected. These receptor sequences come from a man aged 25-45 years in good health.

The chain carries TRBV5-4 and TRBJ2-7; 7 nucleotides agree with TRBD1. The CDR3 runs to 15 residues. Trimming cost V 0 bases and J 4 bases; bases outside gene matches: 7. The germline V gene encodes CDR1 SGHNT and CDR2 YYREEE (reference sequence). DNA for the CDR3: TGTGCCAGCAGCTTGGGGGGAGACAGGGAGTACGAGCAGTACTTC. Protein: CASSLGGDREYEQYF.

J is TRBJ2-7 and V is TRBV10-2, with D tentatively TRBD2 (7 bases). The CDR3 length is 17 residues. V lost 5 bases and J lost 2, with 22 bases in between. Germline V gene data show CDR1 as WSHSY and CDR2 as SAAADI. CDR3 bases: TGCGCCAGCAGTTACTCCGGGGGGCAAGGGATTACCTACGAGCAGTACTTC. The encoded protein is CASSYSGGQGITYEQYF.

The V call is TRBV2, the J call TRBJ2-7, with D possibly TRBD1 on 5 matching bases. This CDR3 comprises 14 residues. Per germline, CDR1 SNHLY and CDR2 FYNNEI. V was cut by 3 bases and J by 2 bases, with 11 bases left in between. CDR3 region: CASSEQGKTYEQYF. The CDR3, as DNA: TGTGCCAGCAGTGAGCAGGGAAAAACCTACGAGCAGTACTTC.

The V gene is TRBV5-1, the J gene TRBJ2-7; a weak D match, TRBD1 (5 bases). This CDR3 is 17 amino acids long. Trimming pared 3 bases from V and 2 bases from J, leaving 21 bases between. Germline V lookup: CDR1 SGHRS, CDR2 YFSETQ. The CDR3: CASSSNVRTQETYEQYF. Here the CDR3 DNA reads TGCGCCAGCAGCTCGAACGTAAGGACACAAGAGACCTACGAGCAGTACTTC.

This chain connects TRBV5-1 to TRBJ2-7; D is perhaps TRBD1 (6 bases). Trimming took off 2 bases at V and 4 bases at J, with 19 bases between the two ends. The CDR3 runs 16 residues. The germline gives CDR1 SGHRS, CDR2 YFSETQ. The CDR3 sequence: CASSFTGTPVVYEQYF. CDR3 bases: TGCGCCAGCAGCTTTACCGGGACACCGGTGGTTTACGAGCAGTACTTC.

J is TRBJ2-2 and V is TRBV9; TRBD2 matches at 7 bases. CDR3 size: 15 residues. The ends lost 0 bases at V and 6 bases at J; junction bases unmatched: 5. The germline gives CDR1 SGDLS, CDR2 YYNGEE. Written as DNA, the CDR3 is TGTGCCAGCAGCGTAGCTACTCGGGGGGCCGGGGAGCTGTTTTTT. It translates to CASSVATRGAGELFF.

J is TRBJ1-1 and V is TRBV28; no definite D call. Germline-derived CDR1 and CDR2 are MDHEN and SYDVKM. V dropped 8 bases and J dropped 0 bases, with 16 bases sitting between them. The CDR3 length is 15 residues. CDR3 nucleotide sequence: TGTGCCAGCCATACGATAGAAGGTATGAACACTGAAGCTTTCTTT. Translated: CASHTIEGMNTEAFF.

The CDR3 DNA follows: TGTGCCAGCAGCGTACGACCAAAGCACGGCAATGAGCAGTTCTTC. Amino acid sequence: CASSVRPKHGNEQFF. The chain joins TRBV9 to TRBJ2-1; no reliable D call. CDR3 length equals 15 residues. The V end was cut by 1 base, the J end by 6 bases, with 14 bases between. Per germline, CDR1 SGDLS and CDR2 YYNGEE.

The V gene is TRBV5-4, the J gene TRBJ1-5; perhaps TRBD1 as D (6 bases). The CDR3 loop spans 13 amino acids. Looked up from germline, CDR1 is SGHNT and CDR2 is YYREEE (reference sequence). V lost 8 bases and J 8 bases, leaving 17 bases between the germline ends. The CDR3 DNA sequence: TGTGCCAGTAAACAGGGTCAGAGCAAGCCCCAGCATTTT. Translating it yields CASKQGQSKPQHF.

The chain carries TRBV28 and TRBJ1-3; D is perhaps TRBD1 (5 bases). The CDR3 totals 14 residues. Trimming cost V 6 bases and J 0 bases, with 9 bases left between them. Germline V gene sequence: CDR1 MDHEN, CDR2 SYDVKM. CDR3 bases: TGTGCCAGCAGCATAGGGACCTCTGGAAACACCATATATTTT. Protein: CASSIGTSGNTIYF.

This chain uses TRBV19 with TRBJ2-1, with TRBD2 matching over 11 bases. This CDR3 is 16 amino acids long. Germline V gene sequence: CDR1 LNHDA, CDR2 SQIVND (reference sequence). After removal of 6 bases from V and 5 bases from J, the junction contained 9 bases not matched to a gene. CDR3: CASRTGGTSGHNEQFF. The CDR3 DNA follows: TGTGCCAGTAGGACTGGGGGGACTAGCGGCCACAATGAGCAGTTCTTC. The whole variable domain, remainder taken from reference TRBV19 and TRBJ2-1, is DGGITQSPKYLFRKEGQNVTLSCEQNLNHDAMYWYRQDPGQGLRLIYYSQIVNDFQKGDIAEGYSVSREKKESFPLTVTSAQKNPTAFYLCASRTGGTSGHNEQFFGPGTRLTVL.

As to this clone: This specimen includes other DNA sequences encoding the same CDR3. The gene calls are TRBV7-2 and TRBJ2-1; D is unresolved. V dropped 2 bases and J dropped 4 bases, with 6 bases sitting between them. The CDR3 is made up of 13 amino acids. The germline gives CDR1 SGHTA, CDR2 FQGNSA. CDR3 protein: CASSLSTYNEQFF. CDR3 bases: TGTGCCAGCAGCTTAAGCACTTACAATGAGCAGTTCTTC.

Comment on this clone: The junction departs from germline at one end; a sequencing error may be responsible. The chain links TRBV18 to TRBJ2-1, with D perhaps being TRBD1 or TRBD2 (5 bases each). Germline-derived CDR1 and CDR2 are KGHSH and LQKENI. The CDR3 sequence is 14 residues long. The CDR3 is CASSPAPGTPERIF. The CDR3 region has the DNA TGTGCCAGCTCACCCGCACCGGGGACGCCAGAAAGGATCTTC.

This rearrangement joins TRBV4-1 to TRBJ2-5; 10 bases line up with TRBD2. V lost 3 bases and J lost 3; bases outside the gene matches: 7. CDR3 length equals 16 residues. The germline V gene encodes CDR1 MGHRA and CDR2 YSYEKL. For the CDR3, the DNA is TGCGCCAGCAGCCAGGCTAGCGGGAGCGTGGAAGAGACCCAGTACTTC. Translation: CASSQASGSVEETQYF.

This clone was picked up a small number of times. This chain connects TRBV13 to TRBJ2-3; possibly TRBD1 for D (5 bases). The germline gives CDR1 PRHDT, CDR2 FYEKMQ (reference sequence). With 1 base removed from V and 4 bases from J, the gap between germline ends came to 9 bases. This CDR3 spans 14 amino acids. As DNA, the CDR3 is TGTGCCAGCAGCTTAGAGCTCAGGGCAGATACGCAGTATTTT. Translation: CASSLELRADTQYF.

This sequence joins TRBV10-3 and TRBJ2-4; D not resolved. Trimming took 0 bases from V and 1 from J, leaving 4 bases between them. Germline CDR1 ENHRY, CDR2 SYGVKD. The CDR3 covers 14 residues. The CDR3 is CAISESAAKNIQYF. The DNA of the CDR3 is TGTGCCATCAGTGAGTCGGCGGCCAAAAACATTCAGTACTTC.

The chain combines TRBV5-6 with TRBJ1-1; no clear D. This CDR3 spans 15 amino acids. The germline V gene has CDR1 SGHDT and CDR2 YYEEEE. The V gene lost 4 bases and the J gene lost 0 bases, with 13 bases spanning the gap. The CDR3 DNA reads as TGTGCCAGCAGCAAACCGACAAACATGAACACTGAAGCTTTCTTT. Translated: CASSKPTNMNTEAFF.

This chain joins TRBV28 and TRBJ2-2; 8 bases fit TRBD1. Germline-derived CDR1 and CDR2 are MDHEN and SYDVKM. The CDR3 extends over 17 amino acids. The ends lost 4 bases at V and 4 bases at J; junction bases unmatched: 11. CDR3 nucleotide sequence: TGTGCCAGCAGTTGGGTTACAGGGACAGGAGGCACCGGGGAGCTGTTTTTT. Its translation: CASSWVTGTGGTGELFF.

This clone was counted a few times. V is TRBV28 and J is TRBJ1-5, with D maybe TRBD1 (5 bases). CDR3 length: 15 residues. Germline V gives CDR1 MDHEN, CDR2 SYDVKM. Trimming took 5 bases from V and 7 from J, leaving 18 bases between them. CDR3 DNA: TGTGCCAGCAGTCCAGGGATGGCAGGGAACCAGCCCCAGCATTTT. This gives the protein CASSPGMAGNQPQHF.

The chain employs TRBV29-1 and TRBJ2-1; D ambiguous. This CDR3 comprises 13 residues. The germline V and J ends were trimmed by 5 bases and 3 bases, with 11 bases remaining between them. Germline values: CDR1 SQVTM, CDR2 ANQGSEA. For the CDR3, the DNA is TGCAGCGTTCCGCAGTCCGGCTACAATGAGCAGTTCTTC. Translating gives CSVPQSGYNEQFF.

Remarks on this clone: The sample contains more than one DNA sequence encoding this CDR3. This chain joins TRBV11-2 and TRBJ2-3; D is undetermined. This CDR3 spans 16 amino acids. V dropped 1 base and J dropped 0 bases, with 11 bases sitting between them. CDR1 is SGHAT, CDR2 FQNNGV, per germline. This chain's CDR3 is CASSLVGGTSTDTQYF. CDR3 DNA sequence: TGTGCCAGCAGCTTAGTTGGCGGTACTAGCACAGATACGCAGTATTTT.

CDR3 residues: CASSKTQLVAGELFF. CDR3 DNA: TGTGCCAGCAGTAAAACACAGTTAGTGGCCGGGGAGCTGTTTTTT. This chain links TRBV2 with TRBJ2-2; the D is unclear. The CDR3 runs 15 residues. V was shortened by 5 bases and J by 6 bases, with 16 bases between the two germline ends. Per germline, CDR1 SNHLY and CDR2 FYNNEI.

This chain links TRBV28 with TRBJ2-7; TRBD1 matches at 7 bases. The germline V gene encodes CDR1 MDHEN and CDR2 SYDVKM. V was clipped by 8 bases and J by 2 bases; unmatched bases: 12. This CDR3 region has 15 residues. In DNA, the CDR3 is TGTGCCAGCGGATGGGATCGACAGGGACCCTACGAGCAGTACTTC. Encoded protein: CASGWDRQGPYEQYF.

Worth noting for this clone: Other DNA sequences within the sample encode an identical CDR3. The J gene is TRBJ2-2, the V gene TRBV6-5; D gene uncertain. CDR1 and CDR2 (germline): MNHEY, SVGAGI. The CDR3 sequence is 12 residues long. V was trimmed by 2 bases and J by 5 bases, leaving 3 bases between them. The CDR3 spells CASSYATGELFF. The CDR3 DNA is TGTGCCAGCAGTTACGCGACCGGGGAGCTGTTTTTT.

The chain has TRBV6-6 and TRBJ1-1, with D tentatively TRBD1 (6 bases). The CDR3 loop spans 12 amino acids. CDR1 MNHNY and CDR2 SVGAGI come from the germline V gene (reference sequence). The ends were cut back, 6 bases at V and 4 bases at J, with 9 bases in the middle. In DNA, the CDR3 is TGTGCCAGCAGCGGAGGGGGCACTGAAGCTTTCTTT. It yields the protein CASSGGGTEAFF.

J is TRBJ1-2 and V is TRBV7-9; maybe TRBD1 (6 bases). Germline lookup yields CDR1 SEHNR and CDR2 FQNEAQ (reference sequence). V was shortened by 5 bases and J by 7 bases, with 14 bases between the two germline ends. This CDR3 contains 13 residues. CDR3 nucleotides: TGTGCCAGCAGCCAGGGGTCCCTACTTGGCTACACCTTC. Translation: CASSQGSLLGYTF.

The chain carries TRBV6-5 and TRBJ2-5, with TRBD1 as a possible D gene (6 bases). Germline values: CDR1 MNHEY, CDR2 SVGAGI. With 9 bases removed from V and 0 bases from J, the gap between germline ends came to 8 bases. There are 12 residues in the CDR3. The CDR3 nucleotides are TGTGCCAGTCGGACAGACCAAGAGACCCAGTACTTC. It codes for CASRTDQETQYF.